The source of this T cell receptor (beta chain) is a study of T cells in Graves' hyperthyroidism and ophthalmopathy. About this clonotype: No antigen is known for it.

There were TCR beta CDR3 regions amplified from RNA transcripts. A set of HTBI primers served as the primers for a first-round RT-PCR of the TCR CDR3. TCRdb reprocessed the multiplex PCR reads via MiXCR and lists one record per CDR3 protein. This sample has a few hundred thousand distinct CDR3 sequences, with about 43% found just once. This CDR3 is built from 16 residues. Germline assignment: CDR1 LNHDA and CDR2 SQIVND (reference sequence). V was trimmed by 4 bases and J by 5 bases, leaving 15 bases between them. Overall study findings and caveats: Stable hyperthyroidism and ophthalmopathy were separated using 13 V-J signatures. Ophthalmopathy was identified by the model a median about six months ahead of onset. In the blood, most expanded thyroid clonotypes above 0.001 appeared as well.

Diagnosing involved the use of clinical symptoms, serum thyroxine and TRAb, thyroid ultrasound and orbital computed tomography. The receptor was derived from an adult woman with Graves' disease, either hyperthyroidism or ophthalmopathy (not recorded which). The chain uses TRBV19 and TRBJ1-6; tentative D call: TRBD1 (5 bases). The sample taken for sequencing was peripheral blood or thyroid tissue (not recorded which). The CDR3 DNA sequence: TGTGCCAGTAGTACATACGGGGCGCGGGATAATTCACCCCTCCACTTT. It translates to CASSTYGARDNSPLHF.